This TCR beta chain was observed in a study of T cell repertoires in cytomegalovirus infection. The CDR3 has 14 amino acids. The V gene's germline CDR1 is SGDLS and CDR2 YYNGEE. V was trimmed by 0 bases and J by 2 bases, leaving 9 bases between them. Study-wide results and caveats: CMV-specific TCR beta clonotypes restricted by HLA-C were the ones dominating the ex vivo response.

TCRdb independently ran MiXCR on the reads; one entry per CDR3 protein. The data hold some 270,000 distinct CDR3 sequences, with about a sixth observed a single time. This clonotype was seen a handful of times. Its matching antigen is unknown. This rearrangement joins TRBV9 to TRBJ2-7; D unclear. The sample consisted of CD8+ T cells from PBMCs. The sequence came from a human donor in good health (CMV status not recorded). Some clones in this sample may be carry-over from other donors' samples. The CDR3 nucleotides read TGTGCCAGCAGCGTAGCTGACGGAGCCTACGAGCAGTACTTC. Translating it yields CASSVADGAYEQYF.